This T cell receptor beta chain appears in the sequencing data of a study of cytomegalovirus exposure and HLA in healthy donors. Study-wide points: The dataset shows that most TCR sequences were rare, while some public TCRs occurred in many donors. Previously analyzed data showed that most TCR beta V segments were productive at a frequency of about 90% or about 30%.

Researchers ran the PCR with 60 Vbeta and 13 Jbeta primers. The protocol was immunoSEQ multiplex PCR, while the TCRdb copy is restricted to in-frame clones and leaves out a portion. The top ten hold about 6.6% of the sample, which has about 100,000 clones, around 74% seen once. Regarding donors, all were healthy bone marrow donors. This clone was recorded at least ten times. Antigen specificity is unknown. The CDR3 runs to 14 residues. After removal of 2 bases from V and 6 bases from J, the junction contained 2 bases not matched to a gene. The germline gives CDR1 SGHNT, CDR2 YYREEE (reference sequence).

The receptor was derived from a middle-aged man in good health and CMV-seropositive. Source material: PBMCs. The V gene is TRBV5-4, the J gene TRBJ2-1, with 10 positions matching TRBD2. CDR3 DNA: TGTGCCAGCAGCTTTATAGCGGGAGGCAATGAGCAGTTCTTC. Amino acid sequence: CASSFIAGGNEQFF. The complete variable domain, with remaining parts taken from reference TRBV5-4 and TRBJ2-1, reads ETGVTQSPTHLIKTRGQQVTLRCSSQSGHNTVSWYQQALGQGPQFIFQYYREEENGRGNFPPRFSGLQFPNYSSELNVNALELDDSALYLCASSFIAGGNEQFFGPGTRLTVL.